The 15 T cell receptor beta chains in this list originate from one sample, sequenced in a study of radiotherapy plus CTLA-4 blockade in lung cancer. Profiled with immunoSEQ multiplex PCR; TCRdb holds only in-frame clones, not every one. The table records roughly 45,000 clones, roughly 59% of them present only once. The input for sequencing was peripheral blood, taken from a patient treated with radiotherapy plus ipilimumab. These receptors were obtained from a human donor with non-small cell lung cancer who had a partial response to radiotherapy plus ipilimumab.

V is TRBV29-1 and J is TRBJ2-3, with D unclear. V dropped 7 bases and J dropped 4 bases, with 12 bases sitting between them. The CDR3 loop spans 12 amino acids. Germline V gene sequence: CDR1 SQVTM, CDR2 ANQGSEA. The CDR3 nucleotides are TGCAGCGGCGCGCCGAGTGCAGATACGCAGTATTTT. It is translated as CSGAPSADTQYF.

The chain's CDR3 is CASSSRQGTYEQYF. DNA for the CDR3: TGTGCCAGCAGTTCACGACAGGGCACCTACGAGCAGTACTTC. V is TRBV27 and J is TRBJ2-5; 7 bases fit TRBD1. TRBJ2-7 explains the end of the DNA better; the J call may be wrong. This CDR3 has 14 amino acids. CDR1 and CDR2 from the germline V gene are MNHEY and SMNVEV (reference sequence).

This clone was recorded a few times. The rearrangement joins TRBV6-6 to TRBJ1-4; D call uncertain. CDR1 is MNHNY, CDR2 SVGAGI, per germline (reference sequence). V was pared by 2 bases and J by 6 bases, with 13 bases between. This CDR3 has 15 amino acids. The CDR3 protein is CASSYLRGSHEKLFF. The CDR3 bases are TGTGCCAGCAGTTACCTCCGGGGATCTCATGAAAAACTGTTTTTT.

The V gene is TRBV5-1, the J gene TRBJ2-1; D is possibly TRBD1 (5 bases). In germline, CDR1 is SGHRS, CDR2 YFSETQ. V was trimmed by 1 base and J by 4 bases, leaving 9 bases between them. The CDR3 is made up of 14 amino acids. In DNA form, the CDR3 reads TGCGCCAGCAGCTTGTATCAGGGATACAATGAGCAGTTCTTC. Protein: CASSLYQGYNEQFF.

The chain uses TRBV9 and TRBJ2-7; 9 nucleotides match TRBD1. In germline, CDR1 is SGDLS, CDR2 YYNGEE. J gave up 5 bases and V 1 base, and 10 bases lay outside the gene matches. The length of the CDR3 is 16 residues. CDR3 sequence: CASSVFLQGALNEQYF. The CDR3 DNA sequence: TGTGCCAGCAGCGTATTCTTACAGGGGGCCCTTAACGAGCAGTACTTC.

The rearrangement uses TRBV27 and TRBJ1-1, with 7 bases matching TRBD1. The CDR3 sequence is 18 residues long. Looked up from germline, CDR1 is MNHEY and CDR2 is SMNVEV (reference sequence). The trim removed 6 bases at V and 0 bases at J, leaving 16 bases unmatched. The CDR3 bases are TGTGCCAGCAGCATAAGGACGCTCGGGACAGTTATGAACACTGAAGCTTTCTTT. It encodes CASSIRTLGTVMNTEAFF.

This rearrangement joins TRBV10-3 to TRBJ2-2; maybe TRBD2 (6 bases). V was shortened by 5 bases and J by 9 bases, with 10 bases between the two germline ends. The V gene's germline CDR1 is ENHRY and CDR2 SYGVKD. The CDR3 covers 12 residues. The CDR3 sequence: CAISQSGWELFF. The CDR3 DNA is TGTGCCATCAGTCAAAGCGGGTGGGAGCTGTTTTTT.

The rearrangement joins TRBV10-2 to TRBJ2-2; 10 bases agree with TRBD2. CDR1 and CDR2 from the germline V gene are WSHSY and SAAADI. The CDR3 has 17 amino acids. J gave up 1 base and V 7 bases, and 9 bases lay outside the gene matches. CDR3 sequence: CASTNLRLAGNTGELFF. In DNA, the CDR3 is TGCGCCAGCACCAACCTCCGACTAGCGGGGAACACCGGGGAGCTGTTTTTT.

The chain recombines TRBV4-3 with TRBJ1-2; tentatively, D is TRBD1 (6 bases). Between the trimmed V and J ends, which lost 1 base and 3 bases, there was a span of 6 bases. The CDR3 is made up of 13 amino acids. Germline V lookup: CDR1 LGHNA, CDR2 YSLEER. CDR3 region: CASSQGTDYGYTF. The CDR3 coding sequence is TGCGCCAGCAGCCAAGGGACAGACTATGGCTACACCTTC.

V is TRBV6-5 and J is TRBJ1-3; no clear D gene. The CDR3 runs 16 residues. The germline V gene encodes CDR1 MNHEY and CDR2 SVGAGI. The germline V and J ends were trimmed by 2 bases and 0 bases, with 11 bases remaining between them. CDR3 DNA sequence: TGTGCCAGCAGTTACGAGGTCCCCAGCTCTGGAAACACCATATATTTT. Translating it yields CASSYEVPSSGNTIYF.

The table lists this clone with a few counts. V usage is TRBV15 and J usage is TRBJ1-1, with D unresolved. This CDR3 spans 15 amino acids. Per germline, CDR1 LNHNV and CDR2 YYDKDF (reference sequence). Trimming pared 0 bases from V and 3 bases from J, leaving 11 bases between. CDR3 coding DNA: TGTGCCACCAGCAGAGATGGAGGTGACGACACTGAAGCTTTCTTT. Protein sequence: CATSRDGGDDTEAFF. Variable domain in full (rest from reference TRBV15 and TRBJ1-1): DAMVIQNPRYQVTQFGKPVTLSCSQTLNHNVMYWYQQKSSQAPKLLFHYYDKDFNNEADTPDNFQSRRPNTSFCFLDIRSPGLGDTAMYLCATSRDGGDDTEAFFGQGTRLTVV.

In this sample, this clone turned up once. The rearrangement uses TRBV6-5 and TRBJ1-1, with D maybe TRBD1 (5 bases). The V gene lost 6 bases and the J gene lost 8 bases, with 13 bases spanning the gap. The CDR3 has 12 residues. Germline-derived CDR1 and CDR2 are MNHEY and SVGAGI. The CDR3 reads CASSLLGQEAFF. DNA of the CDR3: TGTGCCAGCAGCCTCTTGGGGCAGGAAGCTTTCTTT.

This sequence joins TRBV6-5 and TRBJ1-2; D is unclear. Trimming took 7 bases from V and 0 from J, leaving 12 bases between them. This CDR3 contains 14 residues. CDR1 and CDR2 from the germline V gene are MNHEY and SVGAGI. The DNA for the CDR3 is TGTGCCAGCATTGAGTTCGGGACTAACTATGGCTACACCTTC. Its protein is CASIEFGTNYGYTF.

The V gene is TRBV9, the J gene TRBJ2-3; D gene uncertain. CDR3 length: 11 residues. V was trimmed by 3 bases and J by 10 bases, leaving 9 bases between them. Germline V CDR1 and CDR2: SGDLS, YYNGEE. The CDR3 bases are TGTGCCAGCAGCGACTTTGGGCCGCAGTATTTT. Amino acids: CASSDFGPQYF.

Here the CDR3 DNA reads TGTGCCAGCAGCCAAGGGTCTAGCGGGAGTTACAATGAGCAGTTCTTC. It is translated as CASSQGSSGSYNEQFF. The J gene is TRBJ2-1, the V gene TRBV7-9; 10 nucleotides line up with TRBD2. Germline V gene sequence: CDR1 SEHNR, CDR2 FQNEAQ (reference sequence). The length of the CDR3 is 16 residues. J was trimmed by 4 bases and V by 5 bases; bases with no gene match: 8.